Given below is one TCR beta chain in context. A single record per CDR3 protein comes from TCRdb applying MiXCR to the 5' RACE reads. In the table there are 150,000 to 250,000 distinct CDR3 sequences, about 13% of which are singletons. This sample was included in a study of CD8 T cells in ankylosing spondylitis. CDR1 LGHNT and CDR2 FRNRAP come from the germline V gene. The V gene lost 4 bases and the J gene lost 8 bases, with 15 bases spanning the gap. This CDR3 comprises 14 residues. The V call is TRBV12-5, the J call TRBJ2-1, with D possibly being TRBD2 (6 bases). The TCR was taken from a male donor with ankylosing spondylitis or in good health (not recorded which). Material: blood, either unsorted or a sorted T cell fraction (not recorded which). The CDR3 loop is CASGWWDPGDEQFF. CDR3 DNA sequence: TGTGCTAGTGGTTGGTGGGACCCGGGGGATGAGCAGTTCTTC. The complete variable domain, with remaining parts taken from reference TRBV12-5 and TRBJ2-1, reads DARVTQTPRHKVTEMGQEVTMRCQPILGHNTVFWYRQTMMQGLELLAYFRNRAPLDDSGMPKDRFSAEMPDATLATLKIQPSEPRDSAVYFCASGWWDPGDEQFFGPGTRLTVL.